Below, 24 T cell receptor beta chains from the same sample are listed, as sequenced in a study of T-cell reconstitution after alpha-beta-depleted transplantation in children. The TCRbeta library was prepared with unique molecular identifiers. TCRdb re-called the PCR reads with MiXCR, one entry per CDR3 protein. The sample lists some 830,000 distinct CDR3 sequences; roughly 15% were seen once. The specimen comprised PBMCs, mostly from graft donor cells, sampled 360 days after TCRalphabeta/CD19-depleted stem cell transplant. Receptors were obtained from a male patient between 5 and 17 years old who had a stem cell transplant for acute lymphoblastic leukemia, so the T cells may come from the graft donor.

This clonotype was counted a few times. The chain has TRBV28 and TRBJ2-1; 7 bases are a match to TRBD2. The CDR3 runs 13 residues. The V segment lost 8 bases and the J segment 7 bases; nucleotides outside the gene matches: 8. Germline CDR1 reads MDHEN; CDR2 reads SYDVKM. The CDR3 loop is CASGRSGGNEQFF. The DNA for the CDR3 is TGTGCCAGCGGTCGTTCCGGGGGGAATGAGCAGTTCTTC.

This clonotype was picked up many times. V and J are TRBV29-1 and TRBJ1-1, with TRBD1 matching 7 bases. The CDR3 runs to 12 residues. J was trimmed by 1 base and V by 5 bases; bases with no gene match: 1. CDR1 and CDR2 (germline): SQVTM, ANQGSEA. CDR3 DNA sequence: TGCAGCGTTTGGGACAGGAACACTGAAGCTTTCTTT. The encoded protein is CSVWDRNTEAFF. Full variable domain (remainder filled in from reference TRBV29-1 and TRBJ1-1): SAVISQKPSRDICQRGTSLTIQCQVDSQVTMMFWYRQQPGQSLTLIATANQGSEATYESGFVIDKFPISRPNLTFSTLTVSNMSPEDSSIYLCSVWDRNTEAFFGQGTRLTVV.

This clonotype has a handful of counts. CDR3 residues: CASRSLGRYTGELFF. CDR3 DNA: TGCGCCAGCAGAAGTCTAGGGAGATACACCGGGGAGCTGTTTTTT. V and J are TRBV5-1 and TRBJ2-2; a weak D match, TRBD2 (5 bases). The CDR3 has 15 residues. In germline, CDR1 is SGHRS, CDR2 YFSETQ. The ends were cut back, 5 bases at V and 3 bases at J, with 14 bases in the middle.

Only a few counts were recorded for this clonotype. CDR3 coding DNA: TGTGCCAGCACCCTCGGGGGAATGGGCTATGGCTACACCTTC. Its protein product is CASTLGGMGYGYTF. The V gene is TRBV7-8, the J gene TRBJ1-2; D might be TRBD1 (5 bases). The germline V and J ends were trimmed by 7 bases and 4 bases, with 16 bases remaining between them. Germline V lookup: CDR1 SGHVS, CDR2 FQNEAQ. CDR3 length: 14 amino acids.

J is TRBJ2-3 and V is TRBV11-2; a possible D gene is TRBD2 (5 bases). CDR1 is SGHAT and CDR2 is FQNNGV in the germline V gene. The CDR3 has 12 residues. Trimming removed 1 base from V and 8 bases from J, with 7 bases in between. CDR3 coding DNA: TGTGCCAGCAGCTTAGGGGAGTTTACGCAGTATTTT. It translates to CASSLGEFTQYF.

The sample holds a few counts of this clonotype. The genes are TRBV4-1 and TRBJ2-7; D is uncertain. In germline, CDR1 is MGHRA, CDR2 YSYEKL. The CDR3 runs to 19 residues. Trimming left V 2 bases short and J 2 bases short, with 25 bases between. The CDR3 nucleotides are TGCGCCAGCAGCCAATCCCGGGCCAAAGGGATTTTAATTGCCTACGAGCAGTACTTC. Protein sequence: CASSQSRAKGILIAYEQYF.

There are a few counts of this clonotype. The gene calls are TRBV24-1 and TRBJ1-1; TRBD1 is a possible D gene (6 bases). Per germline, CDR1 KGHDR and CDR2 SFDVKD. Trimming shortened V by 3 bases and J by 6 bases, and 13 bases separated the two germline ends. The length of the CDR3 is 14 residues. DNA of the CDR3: TGTGCCACCAGTGATCCGGGGGGGGGCCCTGAAGCTTTCTTT. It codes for CATSDPGGGPEAFF.

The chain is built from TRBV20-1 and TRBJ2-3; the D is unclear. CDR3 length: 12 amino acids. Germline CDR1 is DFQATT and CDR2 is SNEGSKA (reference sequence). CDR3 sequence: CTPVGKLDTQYF. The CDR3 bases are TGCACCCCCGTTGGCAAGCTGGATACGCAGTATTTT.

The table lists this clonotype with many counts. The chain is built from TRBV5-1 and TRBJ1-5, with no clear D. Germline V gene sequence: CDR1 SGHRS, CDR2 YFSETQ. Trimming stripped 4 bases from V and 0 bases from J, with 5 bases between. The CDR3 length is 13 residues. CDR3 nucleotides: TGCGCCAGCAGCCGAGATAGCAATCAGCCCCAGCATTTT. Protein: CASSRDSNQPQHF.

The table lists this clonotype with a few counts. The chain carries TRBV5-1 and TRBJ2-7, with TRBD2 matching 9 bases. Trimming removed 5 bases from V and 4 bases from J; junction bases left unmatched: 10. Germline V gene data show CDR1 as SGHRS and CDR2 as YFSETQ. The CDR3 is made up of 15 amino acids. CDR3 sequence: CASSPSSGRMYEQYF. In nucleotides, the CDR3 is TGCGCCAGCAGTCCCTCGAGCGGGAGGATGTACGAGCAGTACTTC.

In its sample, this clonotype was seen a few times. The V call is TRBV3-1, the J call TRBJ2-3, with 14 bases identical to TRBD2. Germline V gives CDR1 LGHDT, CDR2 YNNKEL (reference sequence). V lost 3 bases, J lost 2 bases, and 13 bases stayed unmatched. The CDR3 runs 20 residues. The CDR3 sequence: CASSHGLAGGVYTLTDTQYF. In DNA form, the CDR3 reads TGTGCCAGCAGCCACGGACTAGCGGGAGGTGTTTATACGCTCACAGATACGCAGTATTTT.

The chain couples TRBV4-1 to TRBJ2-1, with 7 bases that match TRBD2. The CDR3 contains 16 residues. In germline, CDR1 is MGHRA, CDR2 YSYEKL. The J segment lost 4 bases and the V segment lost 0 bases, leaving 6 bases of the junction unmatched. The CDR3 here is CASSQDQTSVYNEQFF. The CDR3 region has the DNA TGCGCCAGCAGCCAAGATCAAACTAGCGTTTACAATGAGCAGTTCTTC.

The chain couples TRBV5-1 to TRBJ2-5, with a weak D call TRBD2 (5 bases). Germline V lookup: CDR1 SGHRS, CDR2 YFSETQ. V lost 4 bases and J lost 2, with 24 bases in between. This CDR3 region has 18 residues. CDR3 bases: TGCGCCAGCAGCCTGTACCCCTGGACCGCCGGGGATCAAGAGACCCAGTACTTC. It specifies CASSLYPWTAGDQETQYF.

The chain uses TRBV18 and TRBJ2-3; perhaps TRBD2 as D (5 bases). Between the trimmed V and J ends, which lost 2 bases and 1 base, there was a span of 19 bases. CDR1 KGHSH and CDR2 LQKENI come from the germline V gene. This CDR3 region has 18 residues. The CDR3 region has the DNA TGTGCCAGCTCACCAGGCTCTCCCATCGGGGTAGGCACAGATACGCAGTATTTT. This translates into CASSPGSPIGVGTDTQYF.

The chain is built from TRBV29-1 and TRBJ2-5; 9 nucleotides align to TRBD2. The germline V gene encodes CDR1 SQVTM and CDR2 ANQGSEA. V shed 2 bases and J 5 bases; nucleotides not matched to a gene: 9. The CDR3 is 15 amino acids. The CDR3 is CSVETLAGGWETQYF. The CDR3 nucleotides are TGCAGCGTTGAAACGCTGGCGGGAGGGTGGGAGACCCAGTACTTC.

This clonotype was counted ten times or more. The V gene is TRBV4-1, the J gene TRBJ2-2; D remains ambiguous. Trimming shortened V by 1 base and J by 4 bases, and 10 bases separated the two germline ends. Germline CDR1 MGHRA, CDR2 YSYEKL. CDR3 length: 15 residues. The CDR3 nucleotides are TGCGCCAGCAGCCAAGGCTCATTTTTCACCGGGGAGCTGTTTTTT. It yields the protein CASSQGSFFTGELFF.

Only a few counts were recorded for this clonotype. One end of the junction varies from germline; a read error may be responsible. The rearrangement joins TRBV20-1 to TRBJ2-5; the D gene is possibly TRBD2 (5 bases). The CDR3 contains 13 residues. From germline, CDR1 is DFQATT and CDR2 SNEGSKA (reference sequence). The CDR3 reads CSARGRAGETQYF. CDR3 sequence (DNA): TGCAGTGCAAGAGGGCGAGCCGGAGAGACCCAGTACTTC.

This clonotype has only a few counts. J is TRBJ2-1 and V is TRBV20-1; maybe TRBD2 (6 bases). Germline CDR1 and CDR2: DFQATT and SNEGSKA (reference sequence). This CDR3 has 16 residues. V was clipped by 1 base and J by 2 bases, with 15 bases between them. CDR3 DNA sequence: TGCAGTGCTAGAGGGAACCTAGCGATCGCCTACAATGAGCAGTTCTTC. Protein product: CSARGNLAIAYNEQFF.

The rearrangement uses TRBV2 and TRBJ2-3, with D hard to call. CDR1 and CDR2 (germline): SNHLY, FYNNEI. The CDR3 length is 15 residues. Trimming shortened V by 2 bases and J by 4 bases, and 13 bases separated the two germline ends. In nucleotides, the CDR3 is TGTGCCAGCAGTGAATTGATTAGATATCCAGATACGCAGTATTTT. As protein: CASSELIRYPDTQYF.

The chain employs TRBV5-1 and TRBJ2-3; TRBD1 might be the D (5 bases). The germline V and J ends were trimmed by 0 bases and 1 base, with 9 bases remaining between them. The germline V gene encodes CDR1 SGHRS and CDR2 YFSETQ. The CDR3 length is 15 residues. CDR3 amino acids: CASSLAVGRTDTQYF. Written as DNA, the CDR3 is TGCGCCAGCAGCTTGGCAGTGGGGCGCACAGATACGCAGTATTTT.

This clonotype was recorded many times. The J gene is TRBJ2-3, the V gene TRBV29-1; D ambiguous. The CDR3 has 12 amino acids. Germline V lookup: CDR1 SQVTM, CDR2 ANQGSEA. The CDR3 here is CSAGGSTDTQYF. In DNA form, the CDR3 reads TGCAGTGCAGGTGGAAGCACAGATACGCAGTATTTT.

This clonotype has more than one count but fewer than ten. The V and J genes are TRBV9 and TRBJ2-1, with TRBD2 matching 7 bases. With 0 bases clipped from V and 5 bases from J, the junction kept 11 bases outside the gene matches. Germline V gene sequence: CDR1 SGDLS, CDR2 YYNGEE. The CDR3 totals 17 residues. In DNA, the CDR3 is TGTGCCAGCAGCGTAGGAACTAGCGAACTGGGGGACAATGAGCAGTTCTTC. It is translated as CASSVGTSELGDNEQFF.

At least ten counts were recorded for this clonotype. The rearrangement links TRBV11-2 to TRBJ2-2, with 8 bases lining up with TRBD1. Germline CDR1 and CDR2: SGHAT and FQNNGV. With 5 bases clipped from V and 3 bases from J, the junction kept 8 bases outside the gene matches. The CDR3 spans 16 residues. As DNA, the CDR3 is TGTGCCAGCAGCCCATCCCGCAGGGGGCACACCGGGGAGCTGTTTTTT. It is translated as CASSPSRRGHTGELFF. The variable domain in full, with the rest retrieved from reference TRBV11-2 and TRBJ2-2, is EAGVAQSPRYKIIEKRQSVAFWCNPISGHATLYWYQQILGQGPKLLIQFQNNGVVDDSQLPKDRFSAERLKGVDSTLKIQPAKLEDSAVYLCASSPSRRGHTGELFFGEGSRLTVL.

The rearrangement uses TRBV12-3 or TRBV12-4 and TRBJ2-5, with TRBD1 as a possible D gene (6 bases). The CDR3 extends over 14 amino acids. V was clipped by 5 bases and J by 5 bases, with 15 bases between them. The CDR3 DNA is TGTGCCAGCAGTCCCTCGTGGCAGGGGGAGACCCAGTACTTC. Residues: CASSPSWQGETQYF.